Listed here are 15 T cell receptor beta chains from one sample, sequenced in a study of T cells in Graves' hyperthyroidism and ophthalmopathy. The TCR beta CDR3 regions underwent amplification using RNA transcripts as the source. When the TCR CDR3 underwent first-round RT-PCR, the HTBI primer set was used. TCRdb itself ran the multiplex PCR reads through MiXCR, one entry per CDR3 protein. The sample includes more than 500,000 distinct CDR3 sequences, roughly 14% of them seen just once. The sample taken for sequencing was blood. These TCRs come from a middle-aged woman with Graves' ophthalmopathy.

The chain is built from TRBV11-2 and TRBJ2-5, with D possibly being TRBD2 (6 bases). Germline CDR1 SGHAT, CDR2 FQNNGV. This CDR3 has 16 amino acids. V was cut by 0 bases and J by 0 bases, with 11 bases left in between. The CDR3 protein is CASSLDGRGHQETQYF. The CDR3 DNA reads TGTGCCAGCAGCTTAGATGGGCGGGGTCACCAAGAGACCCAGTACTTC.

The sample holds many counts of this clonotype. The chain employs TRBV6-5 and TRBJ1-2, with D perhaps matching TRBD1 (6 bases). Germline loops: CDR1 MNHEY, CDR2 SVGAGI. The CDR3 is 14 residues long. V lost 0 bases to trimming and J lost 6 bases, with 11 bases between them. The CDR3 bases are TGTGCCAGCAGTTACTCGGTCTCAGGGGATGGCTACACCTTC. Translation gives CASSYSVSGDGYTF.

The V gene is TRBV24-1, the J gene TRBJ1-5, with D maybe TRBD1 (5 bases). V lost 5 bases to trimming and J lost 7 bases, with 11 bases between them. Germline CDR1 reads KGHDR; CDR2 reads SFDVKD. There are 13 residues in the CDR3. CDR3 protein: CATSGGGGQPQHF. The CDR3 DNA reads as TGTGCCACCAGTGGTGGGGGAGGACAGCCCCAGCATTTT.

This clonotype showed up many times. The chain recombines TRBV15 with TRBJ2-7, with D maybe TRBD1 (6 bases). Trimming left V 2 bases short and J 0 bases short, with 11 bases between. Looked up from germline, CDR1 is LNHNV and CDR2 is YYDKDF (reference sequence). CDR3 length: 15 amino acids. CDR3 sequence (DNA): TGTGCCACCAGCAGAACCCGGGACAACTCCTACGAGCAGTACTTC. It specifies CATSRTRDNSYEQYF.

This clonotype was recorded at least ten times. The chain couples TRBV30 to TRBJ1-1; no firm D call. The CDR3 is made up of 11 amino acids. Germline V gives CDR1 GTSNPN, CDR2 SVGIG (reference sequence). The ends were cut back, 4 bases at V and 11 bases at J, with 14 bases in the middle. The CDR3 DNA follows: TGTGCCTGGACCGTGGGCCGAGGGGCTTTCTTT. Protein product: CAWTVGRGAFF.

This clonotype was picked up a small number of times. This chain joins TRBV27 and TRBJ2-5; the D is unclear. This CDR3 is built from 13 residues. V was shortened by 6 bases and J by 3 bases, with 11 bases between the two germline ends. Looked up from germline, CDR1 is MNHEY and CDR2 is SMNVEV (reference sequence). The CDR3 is CASRTLVEETQYF. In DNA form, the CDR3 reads TGTGCCAGCAGGACTTTGGTGGAAGAGACCCAGTACTTC.

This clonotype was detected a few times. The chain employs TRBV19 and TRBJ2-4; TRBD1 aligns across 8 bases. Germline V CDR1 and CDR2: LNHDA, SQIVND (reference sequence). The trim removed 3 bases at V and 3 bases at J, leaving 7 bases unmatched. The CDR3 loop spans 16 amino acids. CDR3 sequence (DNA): TGTGCCAGTAGTATGCAGGGGGCGCGAAGCAAAAACATTCAGTACTTC. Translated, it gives CASSMQGARSKNIQYF.

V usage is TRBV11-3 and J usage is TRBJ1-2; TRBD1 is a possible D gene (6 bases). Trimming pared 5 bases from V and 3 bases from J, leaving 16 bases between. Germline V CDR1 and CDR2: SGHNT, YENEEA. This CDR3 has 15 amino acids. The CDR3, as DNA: TGTGCCAGCAGCCCTTCTGGGGACACCTACTATGGCTACACCTTC. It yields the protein CASSPSGDTYYGYTF.

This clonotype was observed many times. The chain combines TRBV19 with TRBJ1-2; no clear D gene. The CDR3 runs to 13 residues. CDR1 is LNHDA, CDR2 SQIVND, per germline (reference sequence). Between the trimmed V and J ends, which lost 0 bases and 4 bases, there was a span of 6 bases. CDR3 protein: CASSIDLGYGYTF. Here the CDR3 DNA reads TGTGCCAGTAGTATAGATTTGGGCTATGGCTACACCTTC.

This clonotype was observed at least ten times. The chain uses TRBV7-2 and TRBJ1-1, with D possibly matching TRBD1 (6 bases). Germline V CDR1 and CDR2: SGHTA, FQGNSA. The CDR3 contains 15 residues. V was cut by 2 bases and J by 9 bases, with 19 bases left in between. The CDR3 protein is CASSLRGGADRKAFF. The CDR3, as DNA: TGTGCCAGCAGCTTAAGGGGGGGGGCCGACAGGAAAGCTTTCTTT. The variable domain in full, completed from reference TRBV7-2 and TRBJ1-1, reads GAGVSQSPSNKVTEKGKDVELRCDPISGHTALYWYRQSLGQGLEFLIYFQGNSAPDKSGLPSDRFSAERTGGSVSTLTIQRTQQEDSAVYLCASSLRGGADRKAFFGQGTRLTVV.

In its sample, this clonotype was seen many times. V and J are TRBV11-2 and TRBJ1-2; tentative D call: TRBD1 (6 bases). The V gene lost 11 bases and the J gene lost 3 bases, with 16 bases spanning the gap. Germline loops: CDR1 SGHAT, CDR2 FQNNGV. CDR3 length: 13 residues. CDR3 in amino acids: CARGGGDDYGYTF. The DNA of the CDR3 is TGTGCCCGTGGGGGCGGTGATGACTATGGCTACACCTTC.

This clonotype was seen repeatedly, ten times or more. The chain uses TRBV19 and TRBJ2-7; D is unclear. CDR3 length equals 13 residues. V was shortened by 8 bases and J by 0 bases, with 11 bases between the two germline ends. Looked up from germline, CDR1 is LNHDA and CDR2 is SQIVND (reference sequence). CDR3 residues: CASRPESSYEQYF. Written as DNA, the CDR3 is TGTGCCAGTCGTCCTGAGAGCTCCTACGAGCAGTACTTC. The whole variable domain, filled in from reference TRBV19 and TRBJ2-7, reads DGGITQSPKYLFRKEGQNVTLSCEQNLNHDAMYWYRQDPGQGLRLIYYSQIVNDFQKGDIAEGYSVSREKKESFPLTVTSAQKNPTAFYLCASRPESSYEQYFGPGTRLTVT.

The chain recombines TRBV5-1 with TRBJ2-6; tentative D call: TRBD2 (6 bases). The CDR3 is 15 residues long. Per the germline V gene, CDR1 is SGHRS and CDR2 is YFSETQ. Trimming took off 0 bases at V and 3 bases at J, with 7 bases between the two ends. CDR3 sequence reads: CASSLEAGGANVLTF. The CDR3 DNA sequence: TGCGCCAGCAGCTTGGAAGCGGGTGGGGCCAACGTCCTGACTTTC.

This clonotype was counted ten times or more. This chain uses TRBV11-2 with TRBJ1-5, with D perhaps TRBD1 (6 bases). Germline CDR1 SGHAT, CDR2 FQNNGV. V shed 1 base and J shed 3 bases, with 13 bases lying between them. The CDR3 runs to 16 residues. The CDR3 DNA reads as TGTGCCAGCAGCTTAGTAGGGGGGGGGGACAATCAGCCCCAGCATTTT. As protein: CASSLVGGGDNQPQHF. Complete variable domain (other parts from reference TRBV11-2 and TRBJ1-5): EAGVAQSPRYKIIEKRQSVAFWCNPISGHATLYWYQQILGQGPKLLIQFQNNGVVDDSQLPKDRFSAERLKGVDSTLKIQPAKLEDSAVYLCASSLVGGGDNQPQHFGDGTRLSIL.

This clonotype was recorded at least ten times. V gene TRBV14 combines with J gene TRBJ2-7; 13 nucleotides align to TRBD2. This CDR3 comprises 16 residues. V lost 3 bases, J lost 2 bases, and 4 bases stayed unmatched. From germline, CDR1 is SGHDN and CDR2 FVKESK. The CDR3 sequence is CASSHLGTSGAYEQYF. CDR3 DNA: TGTGCCAGCAGCCACCTCGGGACTAGCGGGGCCTACGAGCAGTACTTC.